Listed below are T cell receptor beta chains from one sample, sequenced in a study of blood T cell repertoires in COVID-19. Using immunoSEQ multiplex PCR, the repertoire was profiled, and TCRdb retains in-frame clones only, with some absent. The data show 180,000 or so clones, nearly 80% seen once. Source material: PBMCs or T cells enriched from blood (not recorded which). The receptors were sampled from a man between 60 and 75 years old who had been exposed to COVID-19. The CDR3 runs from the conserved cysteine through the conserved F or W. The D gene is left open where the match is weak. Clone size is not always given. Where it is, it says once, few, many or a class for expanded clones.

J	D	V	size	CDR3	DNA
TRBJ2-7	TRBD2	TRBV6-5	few	CATRLADSYEQYF	TGTGCCACCAGACTAGCGGATTCCTACGAGCAGTACTTC
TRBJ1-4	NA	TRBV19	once	CASSIDRSVIKLFF	TGTGCCAGTAGTATAGATCGGTCGGTCATAAAACTGTTTTTT
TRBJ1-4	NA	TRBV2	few	CASEQANEKLFF	TGTGCCAGCGAACAGGCTAATGAAAAACTGTTTTTT
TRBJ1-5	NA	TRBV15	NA	CATRNRVSNQPQHF	TGTGCCACCAGAAACAGGGTTAGCAATCAGCCCCAGCATTTT
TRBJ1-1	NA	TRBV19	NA	CASSVGQLNTEAFF	TGTGCCAGTAGTGTAGGACAGTTGAACACTGAAGCTTTCTTT
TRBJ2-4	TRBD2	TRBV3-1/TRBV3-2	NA	CASSQVLAGVTKNIQYF	TGTGCCAGCAGCCAAGTACTAGCGGGAGTAACCAAAAACATTCAGTACTTC
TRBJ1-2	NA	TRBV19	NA	CASSVISSYGYTF	TGTGCCAGTAGTGTTATCTCCTCCTATGGCTACACCTTC
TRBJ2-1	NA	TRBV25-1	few	CASTKYNEQFF	TGTGCCAGCACCAAATACAATGAGCAGTTCTTC
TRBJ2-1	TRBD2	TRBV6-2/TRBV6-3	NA	CASRPSGSSYNEQFF	TGTGCCAGCAGACCTAGCGGGAGTTCATACAATGAGCAGTTCTTC
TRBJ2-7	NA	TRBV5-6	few	CASSAGLSSYEQYF	TGTGCCAGCAGCGCGGGATTGAGCTCCTACGAGCAGTACTTC
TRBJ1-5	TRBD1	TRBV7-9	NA	CASSGQGAGNQPQHF	TGTGCCAGCAGCGGTCAGGGGGCAGGGAATCAGCCCCAGCATTTT
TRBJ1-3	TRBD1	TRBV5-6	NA	CASSPPRDRGGNTIYF	TGTGCCAGCAGCCCCCCTCGTGACAGGGGGGGAAACACCATATATTTT
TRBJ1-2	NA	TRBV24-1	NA	CATSDEPDSYGYTF	TGTGCCACCAGTGACGAACCGGACAGCTATGGCTACACCTTC
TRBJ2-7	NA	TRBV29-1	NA	CSVDVGGPYEQYF	TGCAGCGTTGACGTGGGAGGCCCCTACGAGCAGTACTTC
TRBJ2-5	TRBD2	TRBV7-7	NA	CASSTGLASGRPTETQYF	TGTGCCAGCAGCACCGGACTGGCTAGCGGGAGACCGACAGAGACCCAGTACTTC
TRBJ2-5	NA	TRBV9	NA	CASSVEPKRETQYF	TGTGCCAGCAGCGTAGAGCCTAAACGGGAGACCCAGTACTTC